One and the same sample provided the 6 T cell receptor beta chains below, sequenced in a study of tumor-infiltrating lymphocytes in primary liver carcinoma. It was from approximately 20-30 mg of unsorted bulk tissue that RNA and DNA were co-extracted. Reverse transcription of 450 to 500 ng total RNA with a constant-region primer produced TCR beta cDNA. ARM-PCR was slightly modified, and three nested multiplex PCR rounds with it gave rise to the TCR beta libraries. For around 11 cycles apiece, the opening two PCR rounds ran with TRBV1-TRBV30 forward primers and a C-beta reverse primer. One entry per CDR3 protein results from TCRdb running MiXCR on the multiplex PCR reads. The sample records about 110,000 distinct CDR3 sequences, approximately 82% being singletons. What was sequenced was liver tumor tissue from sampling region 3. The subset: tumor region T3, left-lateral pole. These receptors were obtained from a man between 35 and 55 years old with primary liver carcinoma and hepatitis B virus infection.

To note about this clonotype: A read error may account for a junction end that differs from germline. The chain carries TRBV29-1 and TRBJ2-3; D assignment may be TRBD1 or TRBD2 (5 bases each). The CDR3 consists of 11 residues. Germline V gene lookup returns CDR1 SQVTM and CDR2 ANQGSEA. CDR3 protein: CSVEHGATQYF. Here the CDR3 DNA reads TGCAGTGTTGAGCACGGGGCTACGCAGTATTTT.

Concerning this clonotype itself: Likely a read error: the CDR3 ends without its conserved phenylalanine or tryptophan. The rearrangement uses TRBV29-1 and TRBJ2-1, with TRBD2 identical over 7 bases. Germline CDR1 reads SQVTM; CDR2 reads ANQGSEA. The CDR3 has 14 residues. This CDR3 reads CSGGGSGSYNEQFL. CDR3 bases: TGCAGCGGGGGGGGGAGCGGCTCCTATAATGAGCAGTTCCTC.

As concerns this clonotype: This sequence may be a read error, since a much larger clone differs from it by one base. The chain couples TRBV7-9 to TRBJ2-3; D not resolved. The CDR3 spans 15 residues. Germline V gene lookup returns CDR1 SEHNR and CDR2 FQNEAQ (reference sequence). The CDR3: CATSFDFVATDTQYF. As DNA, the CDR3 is TGTGCCACCAGCTTCGACTTCGTAGCCACAGATACGCAGTATTTT.

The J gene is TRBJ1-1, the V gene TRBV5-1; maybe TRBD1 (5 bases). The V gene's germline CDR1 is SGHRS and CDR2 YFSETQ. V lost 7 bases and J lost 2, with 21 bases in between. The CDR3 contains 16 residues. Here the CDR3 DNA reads TGCGCCAGCGCCCCGAGGGCAGGGAACACTAACACTGAAGCTTTCTTT. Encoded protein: CASAPRAGNTNTEAFF.

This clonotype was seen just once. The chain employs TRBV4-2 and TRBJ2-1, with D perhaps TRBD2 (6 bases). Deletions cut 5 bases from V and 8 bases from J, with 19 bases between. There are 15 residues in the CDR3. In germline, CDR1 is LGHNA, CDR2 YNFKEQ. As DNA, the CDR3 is TGTGCCAGCAGCTCAGGTAGCGGCGCAGAGGATGAGCAGTTCTTC. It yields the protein CASSSGSGAEDEQFF.

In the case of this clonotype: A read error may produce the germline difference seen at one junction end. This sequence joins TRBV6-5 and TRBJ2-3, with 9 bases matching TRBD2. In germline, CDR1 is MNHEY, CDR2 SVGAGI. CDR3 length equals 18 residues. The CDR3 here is CASRRWGGSGTSIDTQYF. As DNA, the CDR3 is TGTGCCAGCAGGCGATGGGGGGGTAGCGGGACTAGCATAGATACGCAGTATTTT.